This T cell receptor (beta chain) was documented in a study of blood T cells in healthy people across ages. Study-wide results and limits: CMV infection status of these donors was not known. Calculation of diversity from one million T cells yielded estimates considered to be underestimates.

Germline loops: CDR1 SGHKS, CDR2 YYEKEE (reference sequence). CDR3 length: 16 amino acids. As regards this clonotype: Its antigen is undetermined.

Combining a sample-barcoded 5' primer with a J-beta primer mix, a second PCR ran for 7 to 11 cycles. TCRdb independently ran MiXCR on the 5' RACE reads; one entry per CDR3 protein. Of approximately 730,000 distinct CDR3 sequences listed, around 40% were seen once; the top ten hold roughly 20%. Sample: blood. This receptor was identified in a woman in her sixties or seventies in good health. This rearrangement joins TRBV5-5 to TRBJ2-7, with D unclear. The DNA end lines up better with TRBJ2-5; the J call may be wrong. CDR3 sequence: CASSLEIRWKAETQYF. CDR3 sequence (DNA): TGTGCCAGCAGCTTAGAGATCCGCTGGAAGGCAGAGACCCAGTACTTC.